This TCR beta chain appears in the sequencing data of a study of shared clonotypes between healthy human individuals. Whole-study context: Aged 18 to 49, the donors were two women and a few men. Plates per donor: three CD4 naive, three CD4 memory, two CD8 naive, one CD8 memory. Study-wide results and limits: Generation probability values for non-shared clonotypes were lower than those for clonotypes shared by all four donors.

Profiling relied on immunoSEQ multiplex PCR, and the TCRdb table lists in-frame clones only, not all of them. This sample has under 1 million clones, with 90% to 95% found just once. This clone was observed a handful of times. Its antigen is unidentified. It was CD45RO-negative cells, positively selected for CCR7, that made up naive CD8 cells, with terminally differentiated effector memory CD45RA+ cells excluded. This CDR3 has 14 amino acids. Per germline, CDR1 GTSNPN and CDR2 SVGIG (reference sequence). V was pared by 0 bases and J by 6 bases, with 11 bases between. The sequencing sample was made of naive CD8+ T cells sorted from blood. V and J are TRBV30 and TRBJ1-4; the D gene is possibly TRBD1 (6 bases). The origin of this receptor is a man aged 30 to 39 in good health. Written as DNA, the CDR3 is TGTGCCTGGAGTGTAGGGGGGGCTGATGAAAAACTGTTTTTT. It yields the protein CAWSVGGADEKLFF.